This paragraph covers one T cell receptor beta chain sequence. The data derive from a study of control samples from healthy donors and cancer patients. Germline V lookup: CDR1 SGDLS, CDR2 YYNGEE. The CDR3 is 14 residues long. V was shortened by 6 bases and J by 5 bases, with 17 bases between the two germline ends. Method: immunoSEQ multiplex PCR; TCRdb's copy keeps in-frame clones and lacks some. The sample holds about 80,000 clones, 70% to 85% seen once. The rearrangement links TRBV9 to TRBJ1-2, with a tentative D call TRBD1 (5 bases). This receptor was taken from a man aged 55-75 years with head and neck cancer. The sequenced sample was PBMCs. CDR3 nucleotides: TGTGCCAGCACCCCTTGGGACCAGGTGTATGGCTACACCTTC. It codes for CASTPWDQVYGYTF.